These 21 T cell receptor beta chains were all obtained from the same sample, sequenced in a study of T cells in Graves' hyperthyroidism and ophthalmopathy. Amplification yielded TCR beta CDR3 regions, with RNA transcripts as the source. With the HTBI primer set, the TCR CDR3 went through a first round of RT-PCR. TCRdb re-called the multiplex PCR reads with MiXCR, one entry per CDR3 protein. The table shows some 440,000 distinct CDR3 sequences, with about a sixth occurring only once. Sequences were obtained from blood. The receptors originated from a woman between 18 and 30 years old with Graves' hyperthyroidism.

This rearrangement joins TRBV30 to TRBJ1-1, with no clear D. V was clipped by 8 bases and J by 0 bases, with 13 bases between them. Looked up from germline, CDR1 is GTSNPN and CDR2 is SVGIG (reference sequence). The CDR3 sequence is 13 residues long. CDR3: CAGTADLNTEAFF. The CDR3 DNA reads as TGTGCCGGAACAGCCGACTTGAACACTGAAGCTTTCTTT.

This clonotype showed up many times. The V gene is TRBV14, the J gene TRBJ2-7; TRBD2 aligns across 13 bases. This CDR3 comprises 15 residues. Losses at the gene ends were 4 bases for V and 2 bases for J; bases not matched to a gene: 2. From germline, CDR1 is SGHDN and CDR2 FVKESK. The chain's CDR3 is CASSRTSGRAYEQYF. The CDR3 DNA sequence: TGTGCCAGCAGCCGAACTAGCGGGAGGGCCTACGAGCAGTACTTC.

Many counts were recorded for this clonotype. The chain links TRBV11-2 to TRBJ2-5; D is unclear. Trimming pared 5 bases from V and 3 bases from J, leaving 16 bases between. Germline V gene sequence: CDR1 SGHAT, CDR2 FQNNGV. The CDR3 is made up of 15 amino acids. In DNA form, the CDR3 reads TGTGCCAGCAGCCTAATCTTAGGTGGCGAAGAGACCCAGTACTTC. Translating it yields CASSLILGGEETQYF.

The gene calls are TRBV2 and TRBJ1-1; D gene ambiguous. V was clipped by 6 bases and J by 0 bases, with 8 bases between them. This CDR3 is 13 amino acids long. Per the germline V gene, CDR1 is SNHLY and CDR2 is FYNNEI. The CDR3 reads CASRQLMNTEAFF. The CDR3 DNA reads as TGTGCCAGCAGGCAACTAATGAACACTGAAGCTTTCTTT.

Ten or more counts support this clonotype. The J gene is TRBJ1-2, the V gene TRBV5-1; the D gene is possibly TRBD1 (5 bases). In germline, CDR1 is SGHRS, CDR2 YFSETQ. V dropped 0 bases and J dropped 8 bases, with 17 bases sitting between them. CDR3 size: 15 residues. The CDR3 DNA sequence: TGCGCCAGCAGCTTGGTAGGTCAGGGATCGGAGGGCTACACCTTC. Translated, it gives CASSLVGQGSEGYTF.

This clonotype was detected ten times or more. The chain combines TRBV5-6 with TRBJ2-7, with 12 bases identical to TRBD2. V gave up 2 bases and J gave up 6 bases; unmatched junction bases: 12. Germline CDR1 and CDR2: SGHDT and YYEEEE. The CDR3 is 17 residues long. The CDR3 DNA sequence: TGTGCCAGCAGCTTTTTCCTAGCGGGAGGGCCAAACCGCGAGCAGTACTTC. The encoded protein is CASSFFLAGGPNREQYF.

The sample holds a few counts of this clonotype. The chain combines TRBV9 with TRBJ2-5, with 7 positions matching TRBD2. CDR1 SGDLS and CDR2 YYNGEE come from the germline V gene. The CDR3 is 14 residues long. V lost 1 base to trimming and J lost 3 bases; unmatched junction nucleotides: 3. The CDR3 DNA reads TGTGCCAGCAGCGTATTAGGACTAGAAGAGACCCAGTACTTC. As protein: CASSVLGLEETQYF.

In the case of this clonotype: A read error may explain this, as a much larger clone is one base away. The CDR3: CSVRDRAGAGNEQFF. DNA for the CDR3: TGCAGTGTTAGAGATAGGGCGGGAGCGGGGAATGAGCAGTTCTTC. The chain is built from TRBV20-1 and TRBJ2-1, with 7 bases identical to TRBD2. The CDR3 is made up of 15 amino acids. Germline values: CDR1 DFQATT, CDR2 SNEGSKA (reference sequence).

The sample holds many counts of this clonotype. The CDR3 loop is CASSLGQGGDNEQFF. CDR3 nucleotide sequence: TGTGCCAGCAGTTTAGGTCAGGGGGGCGACAATGAGCAGTTCTTC. The chain has TRBV27 and TRBJ2-1; D might be TRBD1 (7 bases). V dropped 2 bases and J dropped 5 bases, with 13 bases sitting between them. CDR3 length: 15 residues. Germline values: CDR1 MNHEY, CDR2 SMNVEV (reference sequence).

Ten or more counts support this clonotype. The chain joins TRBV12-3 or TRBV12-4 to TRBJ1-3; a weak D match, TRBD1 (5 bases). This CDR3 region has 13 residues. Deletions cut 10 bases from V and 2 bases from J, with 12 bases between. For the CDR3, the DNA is TGTGCCATCCCCCAGGGCCCTGGAAACACCATATATTTT. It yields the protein CAIPQGPGNTIYF.

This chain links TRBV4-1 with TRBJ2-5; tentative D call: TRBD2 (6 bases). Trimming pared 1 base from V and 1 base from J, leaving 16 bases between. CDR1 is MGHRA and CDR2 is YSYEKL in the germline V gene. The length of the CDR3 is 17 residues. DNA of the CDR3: TGCGCCAGCAGCCAAGTTACGGTGTCGGGGGTCCAAGAGACCCAGTACTTC. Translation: CASSQVTVSGVQETQYF.

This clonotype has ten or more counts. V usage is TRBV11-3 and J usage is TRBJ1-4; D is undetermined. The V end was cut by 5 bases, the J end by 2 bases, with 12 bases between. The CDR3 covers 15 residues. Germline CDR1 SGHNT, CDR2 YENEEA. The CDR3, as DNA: TGTGCCAGCAGCCGATCCGTAGGGACTAATGAAAAACTGTTTTTT. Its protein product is CASSRSVGTNEKLFF.

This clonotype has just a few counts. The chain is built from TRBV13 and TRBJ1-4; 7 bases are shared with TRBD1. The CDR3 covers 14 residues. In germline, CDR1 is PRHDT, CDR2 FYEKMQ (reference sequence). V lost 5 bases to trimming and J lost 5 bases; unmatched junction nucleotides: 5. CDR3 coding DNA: TGTGCCAGCAGCACTACAGGGGTGAATGAAAAACTGTTTTTT. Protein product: CASSTTGVNEKLFF.

The CDR3 loop reads CASSPRDYHRELFF. The CDR3 nucleotides are TGCGCCAGCAGCCCCAGGGACTACCACCGGGAGCTGTTTTTT. This chain links TRBV5-1 with TRBJ2-2; 7 nucleotides match TRBD2. Germline CDR1 SGHRS, CDR2 YFSETQ. V was clipped by 4 bases and J by 9 bases; unmatched bases: 9. CDR3 size: 14 residues.

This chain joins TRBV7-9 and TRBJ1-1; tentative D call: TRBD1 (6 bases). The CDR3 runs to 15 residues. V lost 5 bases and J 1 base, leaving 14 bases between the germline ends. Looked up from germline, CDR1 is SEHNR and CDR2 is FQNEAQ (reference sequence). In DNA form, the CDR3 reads TGTGCCAGCAGCACCGGACAGTCTTGGAACACTGAAGCTTTCTTT. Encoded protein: CASSTGQSWNTEAFF.

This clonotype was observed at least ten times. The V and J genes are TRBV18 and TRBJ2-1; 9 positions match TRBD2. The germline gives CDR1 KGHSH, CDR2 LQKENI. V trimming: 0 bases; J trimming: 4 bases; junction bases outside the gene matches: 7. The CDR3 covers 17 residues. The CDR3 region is CASSPPGLAGRYNEQFF. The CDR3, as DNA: TGTGCCAGCTCACCACCGGGGCTAGCGGGAAGATACAATGAGCAGTTCTTC.

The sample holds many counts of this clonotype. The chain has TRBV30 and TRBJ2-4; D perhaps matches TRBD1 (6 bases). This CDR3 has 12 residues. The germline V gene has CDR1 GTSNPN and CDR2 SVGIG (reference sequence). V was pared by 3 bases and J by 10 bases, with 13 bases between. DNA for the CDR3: TGTGCCTGGAGCCCGGGACAACAAATTCAGTACTTC. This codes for CAWSPGQQIQYF.

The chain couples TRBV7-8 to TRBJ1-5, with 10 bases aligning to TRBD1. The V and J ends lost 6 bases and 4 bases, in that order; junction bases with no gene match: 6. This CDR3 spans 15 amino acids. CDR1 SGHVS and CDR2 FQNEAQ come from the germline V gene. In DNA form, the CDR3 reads TGTGCCAGCAGTTTTGGGGGACAGGGGAATCAGCCCCAGCATTTT. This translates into CASSFGGQGNQPQHF.

CDR3 in DNA: TGCGCCAGCAGCCAAGGACAGGGTATATCCGGGGAGCTGTTTTTT. It is translated as CASSQGQGISGELFF. The V and J genes are TRBV4-1 and TRBJ2-2; 7 nucleotides match TRBD1. From germline, CDR1 is MGHRA and CDR2 YSYEKL. V dropped 1 base and J dropped 6; count of bases not matched to a gene: 5. This CDR3 is built from 15 residues.

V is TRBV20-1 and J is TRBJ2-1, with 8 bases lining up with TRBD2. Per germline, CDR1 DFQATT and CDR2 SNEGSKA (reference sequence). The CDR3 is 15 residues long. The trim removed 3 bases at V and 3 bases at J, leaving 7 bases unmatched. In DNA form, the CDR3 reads TGCAGTGCTAGGGGGGGTCGGGGGGGCTACAATGAGCAGTTCTTC. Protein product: CSARGGRGGYNEQFF.

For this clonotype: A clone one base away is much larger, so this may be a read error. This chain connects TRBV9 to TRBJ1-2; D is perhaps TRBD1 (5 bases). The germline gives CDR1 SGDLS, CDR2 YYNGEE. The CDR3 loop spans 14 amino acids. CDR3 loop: CGSSAGRAPYGYTF. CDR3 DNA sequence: TGTGGCAGCAGCGCGGGACGGGCCCCCTATGGCTACACCTTC. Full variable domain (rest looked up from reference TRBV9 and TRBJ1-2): DSGVTQTPKHLITATGQRVTLRCSPRSGDLSVYWYQQSLDQGLQFLIQYYNGEERAKGNILERFSAQQFPDLHSELNLSSLELGDSALYFCGSSAGRAPYGYTFGSGTRLTVV.